The 8 T cell receptor beta chains below come from one sample, sequenced in a study of monozygotic twins with inflammatory bowel disease. TCRdb derives one entry per CDR3 protein from the 5' RACE reads, leaving out DNA. This sample's clone table lists approximately 200,000 distinct CDR3 sequences. The source material was blood. These receptors were taken from a human donor with ulcerative colitis or Crohn's disease, or a healthy co-twin of an affected twin (not recorded which).

The chain uses TRBV5-1 and TRBJ2-1; TCRdb selects TRBD1, and the lack of DNA leaves this call unchecked. The CDR3 length is 15 residues. CDR1 is SGHRS, CDR2 YFSETQ, per germline. The CDR3 sequence is CASSSPDGVYNEQFF. Supplemented by reference TRBV5-1 and TRBJ2-1, the full variable domain reads KAGVTQTPRYLIKTRGQQVTLSCSPISGHRSVSWYQQTPGQGLQFLFEYFSETQRNKGNFPGRFSGRQFSNSRSEMNVSTLELGDSALYLCASSSPDGVYNEQFFGPGTRLTVL.

The chain links TRBV27 to TRBJ2-1; TCRdb selects TRBD2, and the lack of DNA leaves this call unchecked. The CDR3 contains 14 residues. From germline, CDR1 is MNHEY and CDR2 SMNVEV (reference sequence). The CDR3 loop reads CASTAGGIYNEQFF.

V usage is TRBV30 and J usage is TRBJ2-5. The CDR3 extends over 11 amino acids. CDR1 is GTSNPN, CDR2 SVGIG, per germline (reference sequence). CDR3 in amino acids: CAWSGYQTQYF. The full variable domain, rest sourced from reference TRBV30 and TRBJ2-5, is SQTIHQWPATLVQPVGSPLSLECTVEGTSNPNLYWYRQAAGRGLQLLFYSVGIGQISSEVPQNLSASRPQDRQFILSSKKLLLSDSGFYLCAWSGYQTQYFGPGTRLLVL.

The genes are TRBV29-1 and TRBJ1-2. CDR3 length: 11 amino acids. CDR1 and CDR2 (germline): SQVTM, ANQGSEA. CDR3 protein: CSVLTVYGYTF. Together with reference TRBV29-1 and TRBJ1-2, the CDR3 gives the full variable domain: SAVISQKPSRDICQRGTSLTIQCQVDSQVTMMFWYRQQPGQSLTLIATANQGSEATYESGFVIDKFPISRPNLTFSTLTVSNMSPEDSSIYLCSVLTVYGYTFGSGTRLTVV.

The rearrangement links TRBV5-1 to TRBJ1-1. The germline gives CDR1 SGHRS, CDR2 YFSETQ. CDR3 length: 14 residues. This CDR3 reads CASSVRQQNTEAFF. Full variable domain (remainder filled in from reference TRBV5-1 and TRBJ1-1): KAGVTQTPRYLIKTRGQQVTLSCSPISGHRSVSWYQQTPGQGLQFLFEYFSETQRNKGNFPGRFSGRQFSNSRSEMNVSTLELGDSALYLCASSVRQQNTEAFFGQGTRLTVV.

This chain links TRBV5-6 with TRBJ2-7; TCRdb reports TRBD1, a call that lacks DNA to check it against. The CDR3 sequence is 14 residues long. Germline values: CDR1 SGHDT, CDR2 YYEEEE. The CDR3 is CASSYPPSSYEQYF.

The rearrangement links TRBV7-2 to TRBJ1-5. CDR1 is SGHTA, CDR2 FQGNSA, per germline. The CDR3 has 14 amino acids. The CDR3 loop is CASSDTNTNQPQHF. Full variable domain (outside the CDR3, taken from reference TRBV7-2 and TRBJ1-5): GAGVSQSPSNKVTEKGKDVELRCDPISGHTALYWYRQSLGQGLEFLIYFQGNSAPDKSGLPSDRFSAERTGGSVSTLTIQRTQQEDSAVYLCASSDTNTNQPQHFGDGTRLSIL.

The chain couples TRBV15 to TRBJ2-7; TCRdb proposes TRBD2, but this gene call is untestable without DNA. The CDR3 spans 14 residues. Looked up from germline, CDR1 is LNHNV and CDR2 is YYDKDF (reference sequence). CDR3 sequence: CATSRDRDPYEQYF.